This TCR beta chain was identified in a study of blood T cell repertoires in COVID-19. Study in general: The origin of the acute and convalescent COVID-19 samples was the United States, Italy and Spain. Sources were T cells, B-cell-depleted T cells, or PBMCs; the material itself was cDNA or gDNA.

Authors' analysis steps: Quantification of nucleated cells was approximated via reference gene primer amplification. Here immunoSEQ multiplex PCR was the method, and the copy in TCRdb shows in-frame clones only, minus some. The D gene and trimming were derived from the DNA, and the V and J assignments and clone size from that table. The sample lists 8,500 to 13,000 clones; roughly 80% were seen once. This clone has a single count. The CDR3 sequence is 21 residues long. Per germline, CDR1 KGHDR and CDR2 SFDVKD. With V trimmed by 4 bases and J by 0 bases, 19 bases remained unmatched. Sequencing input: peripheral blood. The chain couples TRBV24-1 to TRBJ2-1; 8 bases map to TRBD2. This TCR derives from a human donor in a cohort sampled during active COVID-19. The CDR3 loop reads CATSEGEERERPLVSYNEQFF. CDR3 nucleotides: TGTGCCACCAGTGAAGGGGAAGAGCGGGAGCGGCCCCTAGTCTCCTACAATGAGCAGTTCTTC.